This TCR beta chain is from a study of blood T cells in healthy people across ages. Findings of the study overall: While age rose, TCR beta diversity per million T cells dropped in a roughly linear way. The diversity estimates, figures obtained from one million T cells, were considered underestimates.

V gave up 4 bases and J gave up 12 bases, with 16 bases separating them. This CDR3 has 13 residues. Through a sample-barcoded 5' primer and a J-beta primer mix, a second PCR was run for roughly 7 to 12 cycles. Each TCR beta cDNA got a 12-nucleotide random molecular identifier. TCRdb ran MiXCR on the 5' RACE reads and lists one entry per CDR3 protein. The sample shows over a million distinct CDR3 sequences, about 45% of them seen only once. Collection of ten milliliters of peripheral blood was performed for each donor. This clonotype was seen a few times. Its specificity is not known. The clonotype was recovered from a woman under 30 in good health. The specimen sequenced was blood. The V call is TRBV12-3 or TRBV12-4, the J call TRBJ2-1; a weak D match, TRBD2 (6 bases). The CDR3 spells CASSSRRGVGQFF. Here the CDR3 DNA reads TGTGCCAGCAGTTCCCGGCGGGGAGTAGGGCAGTTCTTC.